This passage covers 32 T cell receptor beta chains from one sample sequenced in a study of beta chain features in type 1 diabetes. Study-level points and caveats: TCRB CDR3s were moderately but significantly shorter in Type 1 diabetes patients in all four CD4+ subsets.

As every portion of the isolated RNA was reverse transcribed, the sequencing read expressed TCRB transcripts. Profiled with immunoSEQ multiplex PCR; TCRdb holds only in-frame clones, not every one. The table lists roughly 150,000 clones, under 9.5% of them singletons. These TCRs' antigens remain unknown. The sample taken for sequencing was central memory CD4+ T cells from blood. The receptors were sampled from a man aged 18 to 30 with type 1 diabetes.

V gene TRBV7-2 combines with J gene TRBJ1-4; possibly TRBD1 for D (6 bases). The CDR3 totals 13 residues. The V end lost 3 bases, the J end lost 7 bases, and 9 bases lay between the germline ends. The V gene's germline CDR1 is SGHTA and CDR2 FQGNSA. In nucleotides, the CDR3 is TGTGCCAGCAGCTTTGGACAGATTGAAAAACTGTTTTTT. Protein sequence: CASSFGQIEKLFF.

This clone was observed a few times. The V call is TRBV5-1, the J call TRBJ2-3, with D possibly matching TRBD1 (5 bases). V dropped 6 bases and J dropped 4 bases, with 15 bases sitting between them. CDR3 length: 14 amino acids. Per germline, CDR1 SGHRS and CDR2 YFSETQ. CDR3 in DNA: TGCGCCAGCACCTGGAAGGGGCCCCCAGATACGCAGTATTTT. Translation gives CASTWKGPPDTQYF.

CDR3 loop: CASSLTMGGTSLRRQFF. CDR3 DNA sequence: TGTGCCAGCAGCTTGACAATGGGGGGGACCAGCTTGAGGCGGCAGTTCTTC. V is TRBV5-6 and J is TRBJ2-1; 7 bases line up with TRBD2. V shed 1 base and J 12 bases; nucleotides not matched to a gene: 19. The CDR3 runs 17 residues. Germline values: CDR1 SGHDT, CDR2 YYEEEE.

As for this clone: The same CDR3 can be traced to other DNA sequences in this sample. The chain combines TRBV5-1 with TRBJ2-7; 10 positions agree with TRBD1. The germline V gene encodes CDR1 SGHRS and CDR2 YFSETQ. V trimming: 4 bases; J trimming: 3 bases; junction bases outside the gene matches: 7. This CDR3 has 15 residues. CDR3 DNA: TGCGCCAGCAGCCCCACCGGGACAGGGGACTACGAGCAGTACTTC. Translated: CASSPTGTGDYEQYF.

The V gene is TRBV9, the J gene TRBJ2-7; TRBD1 agrees at 8 bases. Germline loops: CDR1 SGDLS, CDR2 YYNGEE. This CDR3 comprises 14 residues. Trimming at V came to 4 bases and at J to 4 bases, leaving 7 bases not matched to a gene. CDR3 sequence (DNA): TGTGCCAGCAGCCCTCGGACAGGGTGGTACGAGCAGTACTTC. The encoded protein is CASSPRTGWYEQYF.

This clone was seen a handful of times. V and J are TRBV4-2 and TRBJ2-1; possible D gene TRBD2, 5 bases. Trimming left V 7 bases short and J 0 bases short, with 19 bases between. Germline assignment: CDR1 LGHNA and CDR2 YNFKEQ. CDR3 length equals 17 residues. In DNA form, the CDR3 reads TGTGCCAGCACCGCAGCGGATTGGGCAGCCTCCTACAATGAGCAGTTCTTC. Translation gives CASTAADWAASYNEQFF.

V is TRBV28 and J is TRBJ2-6, with TRBD1 as a possible D gene (5 bases). This CDR3 contains 16 residues. V shed 1 base and J shed 2 bases, with 9 bases lying between them. CDR1 is MDHEN and CDR2 is SYDVKM in the germline V gene. The CDR3 DNA sequence: TGTGCCAGCAGTTTATTTCAGGGAACTGGGGCCAACGTCCTGACTTTC. Translating it yields CASSLFQGTGANVLTF.

The chain combines TRBV29-1 with TRBJ1-4, with D perhaps matching TRBD1 (5 bases). Trimming took off 6 bases at V and 3 bases at J, with 11 bases between the two ends. This CDR3 is 13 amino acids long. The germline CDR1 and CDR2 sequences are SQVTM and ANQGSEA. The CDR3, as DNA: TGCAGCGTCACGGGGGTGGCTAATGAAAAACTGTTTTTT. Encoded protein: CSVTGVANEKLFF.

The V call is TRBV11-2, the J call TRBJ2-3; weak D call: TRBD2 (6 bases). This CDR3 spans 14 amino acids. Germline CDR1 reads SGHAT; CDR2 reads FQNNGV. V was clipped by 5 bases and J by 2 bases, with 11 bases between them. CDR3 in DNA: TGTGCCAGCAGCCACGGGGGAAACACAGATACGCAGTATTTT. Amino acids: CASSHGGNTDTQYF.

This chain links TRBV4-2 with TRBJ2-1; 7 positions match TRBD2. After removal of 3 bases from V and 0 bases from J, the junction contained 11 bases not matched to a gene. The germline V gene encodes CDR1 LGHNA and CDR2 YNFKEQ. The CDR3 loop spans 18 amino acids. CDR3 DNA: TGTGCCAGCAGCCAGGACCCCCTCGCTAGCGGCTCCTACAATGAGCAGTTCTTC. Its protein product is CASSQDPLASGSYNEQFF.

This clone turned up a few times. The rearrangement uses TRBV7-9 and TRBJ2-3, with D possibly TRBD2 on 5 matching bases. CDR1 and CDR2 from the germline V gene are SEHNR and FQNEAQ (reference sequence). Trimming shortened V by 6 bases and J by 0 bases, and 10 bases separated the two germline ends. This CDR3 spans 14 amino acids. Here the CDR3 DNA reads TGTGCCAGCAGGGACTTCGCGAGCACAGATACGCAGTATTTT. This sequence encodes CASRDFASTDTQYF.

This clone was counted a few times. The V and J genes are TRBV14 and TRBJ1-6; 7 bases fit TRBD1. V lost 1 base to trimming and J lost 10 bases; unmatched junction nucleotides: 7. Per germline, CDR1 SGHDN and CDR2 FVKESK. This CDR3 comprises 15 residues. The CDR3 nucleotides read TGTGCCAGCAGCCAAGGACAGGGCGTTGGGTCACCCCTCCACTTT. Protein sequence: CASSQGQGVGSPLHF. The full variable domain, completed using reference TRBV14 and TRBJ1-6, is EAGVTQFPSHSVIEKGQTVTLRCDPISGHDNLYWYRRVMGKEIKFLLHFVKESKQDESGMPNNRFLAERTGGTYSTLKVQPAELEDSGVYFCASSQGQGVGSPLHFGNGTRLTVT.

The table lists this clone with a few counts. The chain couples TRBV5-4 to TRBJ1-2, with 10 bases fitting TRBD1. Trimming at V came to 0 bases and at J to 7 bases, leaving 3 bases not matched to a gene. The V gene's germline CDR1 is SGHNT and CDR2 YYREEE (reference sequence). The CDR3 runs to 14 residues. The CDR3 DNA reads as TGTGCCAGCAGCTTGGGACAGGGGGCCCGTGGCTACACCTTC. It translates to CASSLGQGARGYTF.

This chain uses TRBV6-5 with TRBJ2-5; TRBD1 agrees at 7 bases. Unmatched junction bases numbered 3, after V lost 0 bases and J lost 2 bases. This CDR3 has 15 amino acids. The germline V gene has CDR1 MNHEY and CDR2 SVGAGI. CDR3 amino acids: CASSYSHRGQETQYF. In DNA, the CDR3 is TGTGCCAGCAGTTACTCCCACAGGGGACAAGAGACCCAGTACTTC.

The sample holds a few counts of this clone. J is TRBJ2-5 and V is TRBV5-8, with 13 bases fitting TRBD2. CDR3 length: 16 amino acids. V gave up 4 bases and J gave up 5 bases; unmatched junction bases: 8. The V gene's germline CDR1 is SGHTS and CDR2 YDEGEE. CDR3 DNA: TGTGCCAGCAGCCCCGGGACTAGCGGGGCCGGGGAGACCCAGTACTTC. Translated: CASSPGTSGAGETQYF.

This clone showed up just a few times. The genes are TRBV29-1 and TRBJ1-2; 7 positions match TRBD1. The CDR3 totals 13 residues. Germline loops: CDR1 SQVTM, CDR2 ANQGSEA. Unmatched junction bases numbered 4, after V lost 4 bases and J lost 2 bases. The CDR3: CSVAGQLNYGYTF. The CDR3 DNA is TGCAGCGTTGCGGGACAGCTGAACTATGGCTACACCTTC.

This clone came up a few times. The chain recombines TRBV6-6 with TRBJ2-1, with D uncertain. CDR1 is MNHNY, CDR2 SVGAGI, per germline (reference sequence). This CDR3 has 13 amino acids. Trimming cost V 3 bases and J 9 bases, with 12 bases left between them. The CDR3 region has the DNA TGTGCCAGCAGTTATGACTTAGGCGGTGAGCAGTTCTTC. It codes for CASSYDLGGEQFF.

This rearrangement joins TRBV28 to TRBJ1-2; the D gene is possibly TRBD1 (6 bases). Germline values: CDR1 MDHEN, CDR2 SYDVKM. This CDR3 has 15 residues. The germline V and J ends were trimmed by 5 bases and 6 bases, with 19 bases remaining between them. CDR3 in amino acids: CASSPPGRGQNGYTF. The DNA of the CDR3 is TGTGCCAGCAGTCCTCCTGGCAGGGGCCAAAATGGCTACACCTTC.

This clone was counted between two and nine times. The genes are TRBV14 and TRBJ1-4; D not resolved. The germline V gene has CDR1 SGHDN and CDR2 FVKESK. V lost 3 bases to trimming and J lost 14 bases, with 13 bases between them. The CDR3 covers 12 residues. CDR3 sequence: CASSHQLGGLFF. The CDR3, as DNA: TGTGCCAGCAGCCATCAGCTTGGCGGCCTGTTTTTT.

J is TRBJ2-5 and V is TRBV7-9; a weak D match, TRBD1 (6 bases). The assigned J gene may be wrong: the sequence end matches TRBJ2-7 better. The germline CDR1 and CDR2 sequences are SEHNR and FQNEAQ (reference sequence). This CDR3 comprises 12 residues. The CDR3 here is CASSQDSYEQYF. CDR3 nucleotide sequence: TGTGCCAGCAGCCAGGACAGTTACGAGCAGTACTTC.

A few counts support this clone. The J gene is TRBJ1-5, the V gene TRBV30; D gene ambiguous. The CDR3 spans 13 residues. V lost 2 bases and J 3 bases, leaving 8 bases between the germline ends. The germline V gene encodes CDR1 GTSNPN and CDR2 SVGIG (reference sequence). This chain's CDR3 is CAWSPQFNQPQHF. CDR3 sequence (DNA): TGTGCCTGGAGTCCCCAGTTCAATCAGCCCCAGCATTTT.

V is TRBV5-1 and J is TRBJ2-1; D is possibly TRBD1 (7 bases). There are 14 residues in the CDR3. Between the trimmed V and J ends, which lost 6 bases and 4 bases, there was a span of 14 bases. Germline-derived CDR1 and CDR2 are SGHRS and YFSETQ. The CDR3 is CASTQGGGYNEQFF. The CDR3 region has the DNA TGCGCCAGCACCCAGGGGGGAGGTTACAATGAGCAGTTCTTC.

The V gene is TRBV5-4, the J gene TRBJ1-6; 8 nucleotides line up with TRBD1. This CDR3 is 14 amino acids long. The germline gives CDR1 SGHNT, CDR2 YYREEE (reference sequence). V was clipped by 6 bases and J by 15 bases; unmatched bases: 14. This CDR3 reads CASNTFKGQGFLHF. The CDR3 DNA follows: TGTGCCAGCAACACGTTTAAAGGACAGGGATTCCTCCACTTT.

CDR3 sequence: CASSLGAAVSYEQYF. The CDR3 coding sequence is TGTGCCAGCAGCCTAGGAGCCGCGGTCTCCTACGAGCAGTACTTC. The chain carries TRBV5-6 and TRBJ2-7; the D is unclear. The V gene lost 4 bases and the J gene lost 0 bases, with 14 bases spanning the gap. Germline V lookup: CDR1 SGHDT, CDR2 YYEEEE. This CDR3 region has 15 residues.

The table lists this clone with many counts. The V gene is TRBV28, the J gene TRBJ2-3, with a tentative D call TRBD2 (5 bases). The CDR3 covers 19 residues. Per germline, CDR1 MDHEN and CDR2 SYDVKM. V was trimmed by 4 bases and J by 2 bases, leaving 25 bases between them. CDR3 nucleotide sequence: TGTGCCAGCAGTTCCAAACCGCCCTCCAAGAGGGCAAACACAGATACGCAGTATTTT. As protein: CASSSKPPSKRANTDTQYF.

This clone has a handful of counts. The CDR3 DNA reads TGTGCCAGTAGTCGGACAGGGGGGTCGGGTCAGCCCCAGCATTTT. Residues: CASSRTGGSGQPQHF. V gene TRBV19 combines with J gene TRBJ1-5; TRBD1 aligns across 10 bases. The CDR3 sequence is 15 residues long. V was clipped by 5 bases and J by 6 bases; unmatched bases: 7. Per the germline V gene, CDR1 is LNHDA and CDR2 is SQIVND (reference sequence).

This clone came up a few times. This specimen includes other DNA sequences encoding the same CDR3. V is TRBV27 and J is TRBJ1-5; 7 positions agree with TRBD1. The CDR3 sequence is 12 residues long. The germline V gene encodes CDR1 MNHEY and CDR2 SMNVEV (reference sequence). J gave up 6 bases and V 9 bases, and 5 bases lay outside the gene matches. CDR3 nucleotide sequence: TGTGCCAGTCAGGGGGTAGGTCAGCCCCAGCATTTT. Protein sequence: CASQGVGQPQHF.

The V call is TRBV9, the J call TRBJ2-7; perhaps TRBD2 as D (5 bases). CDR3 size: 14 residues. The germline V and J ends were trimmed by 0 bases and 0 bases, with 7 bases remaining between them. CDR1 and CDR2 (germline): SGDLS, YYNGEE. CDR3 residues: CASSVDGSSYEQYF. In DNA form, the CDR3 reads TGTGCCAGCAGCGTAGATGGGAGCTCCTACGAGCAGTACTTC.

The sample holds many counts of this clone. The chain carries TRBV9 and TRBJ1-3, with 8 bases identical to TRBD1. Germline CDR1 and CDR2: SGDLS and YYNGEE. V gave up 2 bases and J gave up 2 bases; unmatched junction bases: 3. The CDR3 loop spans 15 amino acids. The CDR3 loop is CASSVLTGAGNTIYF. In DNA form, the CDR3 reads TGTGCCAGCAGCGTTCTGACAGGGGCTGGAAACACCATATATTTT.

The V gene is TRBV7-2, the J gene TRBJ2-1, with D perhaps matching TRBD2 (6 bases). Germline V gene data show CDR1 as SGHTA and CDR2 as FQGNSA. The CDR3 extends over 16 amino acids. Trimming removed 2 bases at V and 2 bases at J, with 13 bases between. The CDR3 is CASSLLPGVPYNEQFF. The DNA for the CDR3 is TGTGCCAGCAGCTTATTGCCGGGAGTTCCCTACAATGAGCAGTTCTTC.

This chain uses TRBV7-2 with TRBJ1-1; D call uncertain. Trimming left V 1 base short and J 5 bases short, with 8 bases between. Germline values: CDR1 SGHTA, CDR2 FQGNSA. The CDR3 runs 13 residues. The CDR3 DNA is TGTGCCAGCAGCTTAGATTACCAGACTGAAGCTTTCTTT. It encodes CASSLDYQTEAFF. Full variable domain (missing parts from reference TRBV7-2 and TRBJ1-1): GAGVSQSPSNKVTEKGKDVELRCDPISGHTALYWYRQSLGQGLEFLIYFQGNSAPDKSGLPSDRFSAERTGGSVSTLTIQRTQQEDSAVYLCASSLDYQTEAFFGQGTRLTVV.

Only a few counts were recorded for this clone. V and J are TRBV6-1 and TRBJ1-1; D is possibly TRBD1 (5 bases). This CDR3 spans 13 amino acids. Germline V gene sequence: CDR1 MNHNS, CDR2 SASEGT. Trimming took off 8 bases at V and 4 bases at J, with 14 bases between the two ends. The CDR3: CASARDWTTEAFF. The CDR3 DNA follows: TGTGCCAGCGCTAGGGACTGGACCACTGAAGCTTTCTTT.